The TCR beta chain under discussion was sequenced for a study of shared clonotypes between healthy human individuals (dated by TCRdb to 2019 to 2021). Regarding the research as a whole: The cohort comprised a couple of women and a few men aged 18 to 49 years. The study deeply sequenced blood TCR repertoires of 5 or 6 healthy adults to estimate repertoire size and the extent of clonotype sharing between individuals. Libraries were prepared and TCR repertoires were sequenced by different laboratories using diverse techniques, in order to increase sequencing depth and limit assay-specific biases. Leukapheresis yielded between about 0.85 and 9 billion PBMCs per donor.

Study-wide findings and limitations: The genetic and exposure-history diversity represented was limited by the small number of donors. Sampling was restricted to blood, and TCR repertoires in tissue are likely to differ from TCR repertoires in blood. Pairwise subsampling indicated that sequencing depth was expected to affect the degree of clonotype sharing among donors.

Trimming at the junction amounts to 0 bases on V and 5 bases on J, and the germline ends lie 12 bases apart. According to the germline V gene (reference sequence), CDR1 reads GTSNPN and CDR2 reads SVGIG. From the cysteine through the phenylalanine, the CDR3 covers 14 amino acids. The entry retains the CDR3 DNA only, 42 bases that are in frame from base 1. Using the deep immunoSEQ assay, TCR CDR3 regions were amplified from genomic DNA by multiplex PCR. Extracted genomic DNA from each cell subset was distributed evenly across all wells of several immunoSEQ 96-well plates, and each plate was treated as a replicate. Each replicate PCR for unsorted PBMC received roughly 300 ng genomic DNA, equal to about 30,000 T cell genomes. Genomic DNA from unsorted PBMC was sequenced over ten immunoSEQ deep assay plates. The purified libraries were quantified using a Qubit 3.0 fluorometer, sized with a Bioanalyzer 2100, and then quantified again using the KAPA Library Quantification kit. Each immunoSEQ 96-well plate was sequenced on its own single-read 150-cycle Illumina NextSeq 550 flow cell. Turning to the authors' computational methods: Because only junctional sequences without quality scores were contained in the immunoSEQ output, filtering matching that applied to full-length reads could not be performed. Sequences were annotated with PyIR, a Python wrapper for IgBLAST v1.9, using IMGT germline references to assign V/J genes and CDR3. Reads with weak V/J assignments (E-value above 1e-6), missing CDR3, stop codons, out-of-frame junctions, or ambiguous translated residues were removed. V3J clonotypes were defined by identical inferred V gene, J gene, and CDR3 amino acid sequence. The percentage overlap between two repertoires was calculated by dividing the number of shared unique clonotypes by the size of the smaller repertoire. Repertoire richness was assessed with RTK rarefaction, the Chao1 estimator, and Recon v2.1 estimates of unobserved clonotypes. Here the immuneACCESS table is served through TCRdb, limited to in-frame sequences with V and J called. Missing clones are a known gap in these copies; in checked studies unresolved V genes cover under half, and the rest lacks a known reason. From that table come the V and J calls and clone size; the DNA was used to work out D and trimming. Counted in this sample were about 480,000 clones; around 79% of them appeared once. The ten largest account for around an eighth of the sample.

On this clone: Its binding antigen is unknown. No much larger clone exists at a distance of one base, and base qualities are not known.

Donors were healthy HIV-negative adults with no recently reported acute infections or vaccinations. Every donor was a Caucasian adult residing in Nashville, Tennessee, USA. For unsorted samples, 100 million or so PBMCs were counted, and genomic DNA was extracted using the QIAamp DNA Blood Mini kit. After blood collection by leukapheresis, PBMCs were isolated using Ficoll-Histopaque density gradient centrifugation and then cryopreserved in the vapor phase of liquid nitrogen. Input material: PBMCs. The V and J segments used are TRBV30 and TRBJ2-3; possibly the D gene is TRBD2, per 6 matching bases. This TCR came from a woman aged 40 to 55 in good health. Some clones in this sample may be carry-over from other donors' samples. The CDR3 region reads CAWSVGRDVDTQYF. In nucleotides, the sequence is TGTGCCTGGAGTGTAGGGCGGGACGTAGATACGCAGTATTTT.